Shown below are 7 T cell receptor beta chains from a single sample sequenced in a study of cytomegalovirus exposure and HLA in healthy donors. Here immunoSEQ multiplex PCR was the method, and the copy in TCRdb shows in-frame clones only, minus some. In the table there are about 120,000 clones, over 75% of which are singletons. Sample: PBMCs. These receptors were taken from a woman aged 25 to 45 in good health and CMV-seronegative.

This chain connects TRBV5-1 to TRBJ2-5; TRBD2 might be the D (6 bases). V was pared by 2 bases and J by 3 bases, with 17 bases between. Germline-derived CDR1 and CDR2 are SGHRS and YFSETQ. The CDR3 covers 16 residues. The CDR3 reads CASSLIGTGLEETQYF. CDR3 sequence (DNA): TGCGCCAGCAGCTTAATAGGAACGGGACTGGAAGAGACCCAGTACTTC.

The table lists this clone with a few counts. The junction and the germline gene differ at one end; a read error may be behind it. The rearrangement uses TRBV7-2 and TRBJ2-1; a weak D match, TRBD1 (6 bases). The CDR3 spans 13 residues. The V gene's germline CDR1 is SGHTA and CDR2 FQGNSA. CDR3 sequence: CASSRNRDKEQFF. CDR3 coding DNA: TGTGCCAGCAGCAGAAACCGGGACAAGGAGCAGTTCTTC. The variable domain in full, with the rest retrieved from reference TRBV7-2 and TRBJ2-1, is GAGVSQSPSNKVTEKGKDVELRCDPISGHTALYWYRQSLGQGLEFLIYFQGNSAPDKSGLPSDRFSAERTGGSVSTLTIQRTQQEDSAVYLCASSRNRDKEQFFGPGTRLTVL.

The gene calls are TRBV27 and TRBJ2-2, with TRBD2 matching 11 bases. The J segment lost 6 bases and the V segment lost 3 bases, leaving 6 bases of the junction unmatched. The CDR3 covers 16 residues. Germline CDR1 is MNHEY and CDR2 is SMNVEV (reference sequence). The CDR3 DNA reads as TGTGCCAGCAGTTTGGCTAGCGGGGGGACTGCCGGGGAGCTGTTTTTT. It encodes CASSLASGGTAGELFF.

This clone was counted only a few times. The CDR3 loop is CASSLDAGPNYGYTF. The CDR3 DNA follows: TGTGCCAGCAGCTTAGATGCAGGGCCTAACTATGGCTACACCTTC. The chain links TRBV7-9 to TRBJ1-2; maybe TRBD1 (5 bases). Germline CDR1 SEHNR, CDR2 FQNEAQ (reference sequence). The CDR3 has 15 amino acids. Trimming removed 1 base at V and 0 bases at J, with 9 bases between.

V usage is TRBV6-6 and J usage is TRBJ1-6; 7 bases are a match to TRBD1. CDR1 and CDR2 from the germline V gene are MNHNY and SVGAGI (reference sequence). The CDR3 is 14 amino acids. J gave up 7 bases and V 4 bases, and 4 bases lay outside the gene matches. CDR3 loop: CASSSTGPNSPLHF. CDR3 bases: TGTGCCAGCAGTTCGACAGGGCCGAATTCACCCCTCCACTTT.

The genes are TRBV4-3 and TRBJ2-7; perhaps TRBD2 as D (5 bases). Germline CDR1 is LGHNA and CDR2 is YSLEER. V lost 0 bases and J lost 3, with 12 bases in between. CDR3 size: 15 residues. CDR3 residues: CASSQDPRGNYEQYF. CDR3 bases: TGCGCCAGCAGCCAAGATCCCCGGGGAAACTACGAGCAGTACTTC.

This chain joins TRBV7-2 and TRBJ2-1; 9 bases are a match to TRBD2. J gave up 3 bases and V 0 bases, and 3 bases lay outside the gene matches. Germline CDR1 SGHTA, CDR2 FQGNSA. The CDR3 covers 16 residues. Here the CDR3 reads CASSLASGGHYNEQFF. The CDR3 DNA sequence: TGTGCCAGCAGCTTAGCTAGCGGGGGCCACTACAATGAGCAGTTCTTC.